These 25 T cell receptor beta chains share one sample of origin, sequenced in a study of CD8 T cells in ankylosing spondylitis. TCRdb independently ran MiXCR on the 5' RACE reads; one entry per CDR3 protein. The data contain about 250,000 distinct CDR3 sequences, 15% to 20% of them seen just once; the ten biggest clones take up roughly a third. Sequenced input: blood, either unsorted or a sorted T cell fraction (not recorded which). All receptors come from a male donor with ankylosing spondylitis or in good health (not recorded which).

This clonotype appeared a few times. The genes are TRBV12-3 or TRBV12-4 and TRBJ2-7; TRBD2 matches at 11 bases. CDR3 size: 16 residues. The V segment lost 6 bases and the J segment 7 bases; nucleotides outside the gene matches: 14. The CDR3 region has the DNA TGTGCCAGCAGCAGGGGACTAGCGGAACCGCGAAGGGAGCAGTACTTC. This gives the protein CASSRGLAEPRREQYF.

This chain connects TRBV29-1 to TRBJ2-7; 11 positions match TRBD2. V trimming: 1 base; J trimming: 1 base; junction bases outside the gene matches: 6. Germline CDR1 SQVTM, CDR2 ANQGSEA. The CDR3 consists of 16 residues. CDR3 bases: TGCAGCGTTGAAGCCGAGGGGACTAGCGGTTCCTACGAGCAGTACTTC. Amino acid sequence: CSVEAEGTSGSYEQYF.

This clonotype was detected a few times. The chain uses TRBV4-1 and TRBJ2-1; 7 bases match TRBD2. Germline loops: CDR1 MGHRA, CDR2 YSYEKL. CDR3 size: 15 residues. The junction had 5 bases not matched to a gene; V was cut back by 6 bases and J by 0 bases. The CDR3 DNA is TGCGCCAGCAGTCTCGGGAGGAACTCCTACAATGAGCAGTTCTTC. Protein product: CASSLGRNSYNEQFF.

This clonotype was seen more than once but under ten times. The gene calls are TRBV29-1 and TRBJ2-7, with D maybe TRBD1 (7 bases). CDR1 is SQVTM and CDR2 is ANQGSEA in the germline V gene. The CDR3 sequence is 13 residues long. V dropped 4 bases and J dropped 4 bases, with 14 bases sitting between them. CDR3 nucleotide sequence: TGCAGCGTTGGACAGGGTGGAGGGTACGAGCAGTACTTC. This translates into CSVGQGGGYEQYF.

This clonotype was seen a few times. The CDR3 spells CASSQEVRDSYNEQFF. The CDR3 DNA reads TGCGCCAGCAGCCAAGAGGTACGGGATTCCTACAATGAGCAGTTCTTC. V usage is TRBV4-3 and J usage is TRBJ2-1, with a tentative D call TRBD2 (5 bases). This CDR3 is built from 16 residues. The V end lost 0 bases, the J end lost 1 base, and 10 bases lay between the germline ends. Germline V gene sequence: CDR1 LGHNA, CDR2 YSLEER.

J is TRBJ2-7 and V is TRBV5-1, with a weak D call TRBD2 (5 bases). The V end was cut by 8 bases, the J end by 3 bases, with 12 bases between. The CDR3 sequence is 12 residues long. Germline values: CDR1 SGHRS, CDR2 YFSETQ. The CDR3 spells CASRGRYYEQYF. DNA for the CDR3: TGCGCCAGTCGAGGGCGTTACTACGAGCAGTACTTC.

V is TRBV7-9 and J is TRBJ2-3; possibly TRBD2 for D (5 bases). V dropped 5 bases and J dropped 1 base, with 16 bases sitting between them. This CDR3 has 16 amino acids. Germline V gene sequence: CDR1 SEHNR, CDR2 FQNEAQ (reference sequence). The CDR3 here is CASSPTRGPRTDTQYF. The CDR3 DNA is TGTGCCAGCAGCCCCACCCGAGGGCCGCGCACAGATACGCAGTATTTT.

This sequence joins TRBV27 and TRBJ1-5; D ambiguous. Trimming shortened V by 1 base and J by 6 bases, and 4 bases separated the two germline ends. CDR3 length: 12 residues. Germline CDR1 MNHEY, CDR2 SMNVEV (reference sequence). CDR3 protein: CASSLWGQPQHF. The CDR3 DNA follows: TGTGCCAGCAGTTTATGGGGTCAGCCCCAGCATTTT.

In DNA, the CDR3 is TGTGCCAGCAGTTACTCTCGGGGGGAAGAGACCCAGTACTTC. This gives the protein CASSYSRGEETQYF. The chain carries TRBV6-2 or TRBV6-3 and TRBJ2-5; 7 bases line up with TRBD2. The V and J ends lost 0 bases and 3 bases, in that order; junction bases with no gene match: 1. CDR3 length: 14 residues. Per germline, CDR1 MNHEY and CDR2 SVGEGT.

This clonotype showed up just a few times. V is TRBV7-3 and J is TRBJ2-3; 7 bases fit TRBD1. The germline V gene encodes CDR1 SGHTA and CDR2 FQGTGA. This CDR3 is 13 amino acids long. V lost 6 bases to trimming and J lost 3 bases; unmatched junction nucleotides: 3. DNA for the CDR3: TGTGCCAGCAGACCACAGGGGACAGATACGCAGTATTTT. This codes for CASRPQGTDTQYF.

The J gene is TRBJ2-7, the V gene TRBV20-1; 7 bases agree with TRBD1. The CDR3 loop spans 13 amino acids. CDR1 and CDR2 (germline): DFQATT, SNEGSKA (reference sequence). Trimming took 6 bases from V and 7 from J; bases not matched to a gene: 12. The CDR3 DNA reads TGCAGTGCCCCAAGAGGGGGCTTTCGGGAGCAGTACTTC. As protein: CSAPRGGFREQYF.

The gene calls are TRBV10-3 and TRBJ2-7; D possibly corresponds to TRBD2 (5 bases). The length of the CDR3 is 13 residues. The V end lost 2 bases, the J end lost 7 bases, and 12 bases lay between the germline ends. CDR1 and CDR2 (germline): ENHRY, SYGVKD. Here the CDR3 reads CAISERESREQYF. DNA of the CDR3: TGTGCCATCAGTGAGCGGGAATCGCGGGAGCAGTACTTC.

This clonotype was picked up a small number of times. The chain couples TRBV11-2 to TRBJ1-4, with D unclear. This CDR3 comprises 14 residues. V was clipped by 6 bases and J by 4 bases, with 12 bases between them. CDR1 and CDR2 (germline): SGHAT, FQNNGV. The CDR3 nucleotides read TGTGCCAGCAGTTCTGTATGGGATAATGAAAAACTGTTTTTT. Residues: CASSSVWDNEKLFF. The full variable domain, its missing parts supplied by reference TRBV11-2 and TRBJ1-4, is EAGVAQSPRYKIIEKRQSVAFWCNPISGHATLYWYQQILGQGPKLLIQFQNNGVVDDSQLPKDRFSAERLKGVDSTLKIQPAKLEDSAVYLCASSSVWDNEKLFFGSGTQLSVL.

The J gene is TRBJ2-7, the V gene TRBV11-2; 9 positions agree with TRBD2. Germline lookup yields CDR1 SGHAT and CDR2 FQNNGV. The trim removed 4 bases at V and 2 bases at J, leaving 9 bases unmatched. The CDR3 is 16 residues long. CDR3 protein: CASSSRLGGRAYEQYF. CDR3 coding DNA: TGTGCCAGCAGCTCACGTCTGGGCGGGAGGGCCTACGAGCAGTACTTC.

This clonotype appeared a few times. V gene TRBV27 combines with J gene TRBJ1-3; possibly TRBD1 for D (6 bases). Looked up from germline, CDR1 is MNHEY and CDR2 is SMNVEV (reference sequence). Trimming removed 4 bases from V and 4 bases from J, with 11 bases in between. The CDR3 contains 14 residues. As DNA, the CDR3 is TGTGCCAGCAGTTCCACAGGGTCGGGAAACACCATATATTTT. Its protein product is CASSSTGSGNTIYF.

This clonotype was seen a handful of times. The chain combines TRBV6-4 with TRBJ2-1, with a weak D call TRBD1 (5 bases). This CDR3 contains 15 residues. The V and J ends lost 3 bases and 6 bases respectively, with 15 bases between them. Germline V CDR1 and CDR2: MRHNA, SNTAGT. The CDR3 region is CASSEDSSSGNEQFF. For the CDR3, the DNA is TGTGCCAGCAGTGAAGACAGTTCCTCGGGCAATGAGCAGTTCTTC.

The chain recombines TRBV11-2 with TRBJ2-7, with 7 bases lining up with TRBD2. V trimming: 0 bases; J trimming: 4 bases; junction bases outside the gene matches: 6. Germline V gene lookup returns CDR1 SGHAT and CDR2 FQNNGV. The CDR3 is made up of 15 amino acids. In DNA, the CDR3 is TGTGCCAGCAGCTTAGATCCTCTAGCGGAATACGAGCAGTACTTC. Its translation is CASSLDPLAEYEQYF.

This clonotype has just a few counts. The chain employs TRBV29-1 and TRBJ2-5, with a possible D match to TRBD1 (5 bases). The V end was cut by 0 bases, the J end by 4 bases, with 18 bases between. CDR1 SQVTM and CDR2 ANQGSEA come from the germline V gene. This CDR3 comprises 16 residues. CDR3: CSVEDSGQKPGETQYF. CDR3 DNA sequence: TGCAGCGTTGAAGACTCCGGACAAAAACCCGGAGAGACCCAGTACTTC.

In this sample, this clonotype turned up many times. This chain joins TRBV29-1 and TRBJ2-1, with TRBD1 matching 8 bases. CDR3 length: 14 residues. Germline-derived CDR1 and CDR2 are SQVTM and ANQGSEA. Trimming at V came to 3 bases and at J to 5 bases, leaving 6 bases not matched to a gene. The chain's CDR3 is CSVDDGTGNNEQFF. Here the CDR3 DNA reads TGCAGCGTTGACGATGGGACAGGAAACAATGAGCAGTTCTTC.

This chain uses TRBV27 with TRBJ2-5; 15 bases are a match to TRBD2. Germline V gives CDR1 MNHEY, CDR2 SMNVEV (reference sequence). This CDR3 comprises 17 residues. V dropped 1 base and J dropped 5; count of bases not matched to a gene: 5. This CDR3 reads CASSLLGLAGGRETQYF. The CDR3 DNA sequence: TGTGCCAGCAGTTTATTGGGACTAGCGGGAGGACGTGAGACCCAGTACTTC.

This CDR3 reads CASSQQGFGQPQHF. CDR3 in DNA: TGTGCCAGCAGTCAACAGGGTTTTGGTCAGCCCCAGCATTTT. The V call is TRBV6-1, the J call TRBJ1-5, with D tentatively TRBD1 (6 bases). Germline CDR1 and CDR2: MNHNS and SASEGT. CDR3 length equals 14 residues. Trimming removed 5 bases from V and 6 bases from J, with 14 bases in between.

About this clonotype itself: One junction end does not reproduce the germline sequence, and a read error may be involved. The chain carries TRBV10-3 and TRBJ1-1; D is uncertain. Germline CDR1 is ENHRY and CDR2 is SYGVKD. This CDR3 has 14 amino acids. CDR3 sequence reads: CAISEQWQNAEAFF. The CDR3 DNA reads as TGTGCCATCAGTGAACAATGGCAGAACGCTGAAGCTTTCTTT.

This clonotype was found a few times. J is TRBJ2-1 and V is TRBV10-3; D call uncertain. Germline lookup yields CDR1 ENHRY and CDR2 SYGVKD. V was trimmed by 9 bases and J by 6 bases, leaving 12 bases between them. The CDR3 consists of 12 residues. CDR3 protein: CAITSGPNEQFF. The DNA for the CDR3 is TGTGCCATTACGTCTGGGCCCAATGAGCAGTTCTTC.

The chain joins TRBV7-6 to TRBJ2-7, with TRBD2 matching over 10 bases. Losses at the gene ends were 1 base for V and 4 bases for J; bases not matched to a gene: 10. CDR1 SGHVS and CDR2 FNYEAQ come from the germline V gene. This CDR3 is built from 17 residues. The CDR3 DNA reads as TGTGCCAGCAGCTTAGACAGTAGCCTAGCGGGAGAGTACGAGCAGTACTTC. Protein: CASSLDSSLAGEYEQYF.

The V gene is TRBV7-2, the J gene TRBJ2-7; no clear D. This CDR3 spans 17 amino acids. Germline CDR1 is SGHTA and CDR2 is FQGNSA. Trimming removed 5 bases at V and 0 bases at J, with 20 bases between. The CDR3 sequence: CASSPTRTVWGSYEQYF. CDR3 DNA: TGTGCCAGCAGCCCCACCCGTACAGTGTGGGGCTCCTACGAGCAGTACTTC.